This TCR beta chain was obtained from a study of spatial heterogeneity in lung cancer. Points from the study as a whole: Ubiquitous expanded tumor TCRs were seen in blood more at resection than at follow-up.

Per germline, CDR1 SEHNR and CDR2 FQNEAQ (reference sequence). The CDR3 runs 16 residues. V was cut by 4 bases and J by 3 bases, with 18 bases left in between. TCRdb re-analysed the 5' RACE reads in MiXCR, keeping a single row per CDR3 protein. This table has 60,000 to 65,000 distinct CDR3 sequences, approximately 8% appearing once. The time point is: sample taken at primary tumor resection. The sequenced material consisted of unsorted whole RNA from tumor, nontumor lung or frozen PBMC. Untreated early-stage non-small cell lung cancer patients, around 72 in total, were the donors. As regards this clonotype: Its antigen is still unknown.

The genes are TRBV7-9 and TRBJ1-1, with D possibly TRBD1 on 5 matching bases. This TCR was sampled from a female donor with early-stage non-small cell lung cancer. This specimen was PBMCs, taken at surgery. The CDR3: CASSWGNSVGDTEAFF. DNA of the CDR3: TGTGCCAGCAGCTGGGGAAACAGCGTGGGGGACACTGAAGCTTTCTTT.